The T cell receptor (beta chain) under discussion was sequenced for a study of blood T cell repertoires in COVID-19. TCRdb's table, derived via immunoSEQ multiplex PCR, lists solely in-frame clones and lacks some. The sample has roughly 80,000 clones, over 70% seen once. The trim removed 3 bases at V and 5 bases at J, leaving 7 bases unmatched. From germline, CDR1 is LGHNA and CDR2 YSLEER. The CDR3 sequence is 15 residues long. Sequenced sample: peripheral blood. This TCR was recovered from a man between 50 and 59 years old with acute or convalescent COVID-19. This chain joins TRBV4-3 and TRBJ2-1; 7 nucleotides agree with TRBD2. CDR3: CASSHVLASNNEQFF. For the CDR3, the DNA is TGCGCCAGCAGCCACGTACTAGCGAGCAACAATGAGCAGTTCTTC.